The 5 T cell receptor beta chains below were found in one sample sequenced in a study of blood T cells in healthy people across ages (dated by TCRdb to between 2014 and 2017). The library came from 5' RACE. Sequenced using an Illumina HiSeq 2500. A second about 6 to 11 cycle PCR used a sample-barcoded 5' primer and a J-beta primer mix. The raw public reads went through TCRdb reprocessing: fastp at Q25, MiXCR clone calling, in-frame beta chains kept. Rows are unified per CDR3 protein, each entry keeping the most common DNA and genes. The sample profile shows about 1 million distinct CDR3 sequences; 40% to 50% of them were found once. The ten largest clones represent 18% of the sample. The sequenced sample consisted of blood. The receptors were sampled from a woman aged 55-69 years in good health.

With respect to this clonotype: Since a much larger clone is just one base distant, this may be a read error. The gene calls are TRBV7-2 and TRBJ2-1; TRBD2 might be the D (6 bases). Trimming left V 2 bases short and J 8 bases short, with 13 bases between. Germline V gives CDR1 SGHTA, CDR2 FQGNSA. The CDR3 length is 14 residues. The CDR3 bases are TGTGCCAGCAGCTTACGACCGGGAGTCTATGAGCAGTTCTTC. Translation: CASSLRPGVYEQFF.

CDR3: CASSESAGTGELFF. Here the CDR3 DNA reads TGCGCCAGCAGTGAATCAGCGGGCACCGGGGAGCTGTTTTTT. The rearrangement links TRBV10-2 to TRBJ2-2; possibly TRBD2 for D (6 bases). Germline V gene data show CDR1 as WSHSY and CDR2 as SAAADI. The CDR3 sequence is 14 residues long. Trimming took off 3 bases at V and 4 bases at J, with 9 bases between the two ends.

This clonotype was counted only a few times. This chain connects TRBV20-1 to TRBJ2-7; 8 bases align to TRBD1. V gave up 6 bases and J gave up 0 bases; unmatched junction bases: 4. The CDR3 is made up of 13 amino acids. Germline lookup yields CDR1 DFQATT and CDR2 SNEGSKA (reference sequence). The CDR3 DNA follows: TGCAGTGCCATGACAGGGGACTCCTACGAGCAGTACTTC. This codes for CSAMTGDSYEQYF.

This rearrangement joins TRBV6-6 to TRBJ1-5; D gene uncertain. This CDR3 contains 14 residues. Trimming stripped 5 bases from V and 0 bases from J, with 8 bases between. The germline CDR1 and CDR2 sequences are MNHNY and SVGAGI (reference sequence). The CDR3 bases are TGTGCCAGCAGTCAAAGGGATAGCAATCAGCCCCAGCATTTT. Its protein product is CASSQRDSNQPQHF.

The chain's CDR3 is CAISAGQVPSGTEAFF. The DNA of the CDR3 is TGTGCCATCAGCGCTGGACAGGTACCAAGTGGCACTGAAGCTTTCTTT. The V and J genes are TRBV10-3 and TRBJ1-1; the match to TRBD1 covers 7 bases. CDR1 is ENHRY, CDR2 SYGVKD, per germline. The CDR3 loop spans 16 amino acids. V lost 6 bases to trimming and J lost 4 bases; unmatched junction nucleotides: 14.